The sequence of this T cell receptor beta chain was determined in a study of cytomegalovirus exposure and HLA in healthy donors. Study-level results: Per a prior analysis, the majority of TCR beta V segments were productive roughly 90% or roughly 30% of the time.

Concerning this clone itself: What it recognizes is unknown.

The V gene lost 5 bases and the J gene lost 3 bases, with 7 bases spanning the gap. Looked up from germline, CDR1 is SEHNR and CDR2 is FQNEAQ (reference sequence). The CDR3 runs to 13 residues. With 60 Vbeta and 13 Jbeta primers, the PCR was carried out. Assay used: immunoSEQ multiplex PCR; TCRdb lists only in-frame clones, some missing. The sample features some 75,000 clones, with 4% to 5.5% in its top ten. Regarding donors, all were healthy bone marrow donors. The chain employs TRBV7-9 and TRBJ1-4; D perhaps matches TRBD1 (5 bases). The source is a man in his forties or fifties in good health and CMV-seronegative. The sequencing input was PBMCs. This chain's CDR3 is CASSRGSNEKLFF. The CDR3 nucleotides read TGTGCCAGCAGCCGGGGGTCTAATGAAAAACTGTTTTTT.